The 25 T cell receptor beta chains given below trace back to one sample, sequenced in a study of cytomegalovirus exposure and HLA in healthy donors. The study ran its PCR with 60 Vbeta and 13 Jbeta primers. Repertoires were generated with immunoSEQ multiplex PCR, while TCRdb's copy carries only in-frame clones and drops some. The table records about 70,000 clones, about 74% of them present only once. The sequenced sample consisted of PBMCs. These receptors came from a woman between 55 and 75 years old in good health and CMV-seropositive.

J is TRBJ1-5 and V is TRBV11-2; weak D call: TRBD1 (6 bases). CDR1 SGHAT and CDR2 FQNNGV come from the germline V gene. V was cut by 4 bases and J by 7 bases, with 11 bases left in between. The CDR3 consists of 13 residues. The chain's CDR3 is CASSWDTNQPQHF. The CDR3 DNA reads TGTGCCAGCAGCTGGGACACTAACCAGCCCCAGCATTTT. Full variable domain (missing parts from reference TRBV11-2 and TRBJ1-5): EAGVAQSPRYKIIEKRQSVAFWCNPISGHATLYWYQQILGQGPKLLIQFQNNGVVDDSQLPKDRFSAERLKGVDSTLKIQPAKLEDSAVYLCASSWDTNQPQHFGDGTRLSIL.

The chain uses TRBV5-1 and TRBJ1-1, with 7 nucleotides matching TRBD1. V dropped 3 bases and J dropped 4; count of bases not matched to a gene: 6. The CDR3 consists of 14 residues. Germline assignment: CDR1 SGHRS and CDR2 YFSETQ. DNA of the CDR3: TGCGCCAGCAGCTCCAGGACAGGCCCCACTGAAGCTTTCTTT. This gives the protein CASSSRTGPTEAFF.

This clone has only a few counts. This rearrangement joins TRBV14 to TRBJ2-5; 13 nucleotides align to TRBD2. The CDR3 runs 17 residues. The germline V gene has CDR1 SGHDN and CDR2 FVKESK. V lost 4 bases and J lost 2; bases outside the gene matches: 7. The CDR3 here is CASSRGLAGDRQETQYF. CDR3 DNA: TGTGCCAGCAGCCGCGGACTAGCGGGAGACCGTCAAGAGACCCAGTACTTC.

V is TRBV5-1 and J is TRBJ2-6; 10 nucleotides agree with TRBD1. The CDR3 is made up of 18 amino acids. Losses at the gene ends were 4 bases for V and 0 bases for J; bases not matched to a gene: 7. Germline CDR1 is SGHRS and CDR2 is YFSETQ. In nucleotides, the CDR3 is TGCGCCAGCAGCGAGGGACAGGGGTTATTCTCTGGGGCCAACGTCCTGACTTTC. Translated, it gives CASSEGQGLFSGANVLTF.

This chain links TRBV4-1 with TRBJ2-1, with 7 bases aligning to TRBD1. This CDR3 comprises 16 residues. CDR1 is MGHRA and CDR2 is YSYEKL in the germline V gene. Trimming cost V 0 bases and J 0 bases; bases outside gene matches: 2. The CDR3 loop is CASSQDRDSSYNEQFF. The CDR3 DNA reads as TGCGCCAGCAGCCAAGATCGGGACAGCTCCTACAATGAGCAGTTCTTC.

The chain carries TRBV6-5 and TRBJ1-2; TRBD1 might be the D (5 bases). CDR3 length: 14 residues. Germline V gene sequence: CDR1 MNHEY, CDR2 SVGAGI. V was cut by 7 bases and J by 7 bases, with 19 bases left in between. CDR3 amino acids: CASIRGDLLGGYTF. The CDR3 coding sequence is TGTGCCAGCATCCGGGGGGACCTATTGGGTGGCTACACCTTC.

This sequence joins TRBV11-2 and TRBJ1-1, with D tentatively TRBD1 (5 bases). Trimming shortened V by 1 base and J by 0 bases, and 15 bases separated the two germline ends. The CDR3 is 17 amino acids. The germline V gene encodes CDR1 SGHAT and CDR2 FQNNGV. The CDR3 loop is CASSLGQNLAMNTEAFF. The CDR3 DNA sequence: TGTGCCAGCAGCTTAGGACAGAACCTGGCCATGAACACTGAAGCTTTCTTT.

A remark on this clone: Other nucleotide sequences in the sample specify the same CDR3. The genes are TRBV6-1 and TRBJ1-2, with 8 bases aligning to TRBD1. J lost 7 bases, V lost 3 bases, and 4 bases had no gene match. This CDR3 is built from 13 residues. Germline V gives CDR1 MNHNS, CDR2 SASEGT. The CDR3 reads CASSETGVGGYTF. In DNA, the CDR3 is TGTGCCAGCAGTGAGACAGGGGTTGGTGGCTACACCTTC.

The chain links TRBV7-8 to TRBJ2-7; D unclear. CDR3 length equals 15 residues. From germline, CDR1 is SGHVS and CDR2 FQNEAQ. The V end lost 0 bases, the J end lost 1 base, and 10 bases lay between the germline ends. As DNA, the CDR3 is TGTGCCAGCAGCTTAGCGAGAGTTCCTTCCTACGAGCAGTACTTC. Amino acids: CASSLARVPSYEQYF.

To note about this clone: Other DNA sequences within the sample encode an identical CDR3. The V and J genes are TRBV5-1 and TRBJ2-1; a weak D match, TRBD1 (6 bases). CDR1 and CDR2 from the germline V gene are SGHRS and YFSETQ. The CDR3 loop spans 14 amino acids. V dropped 4 bases and J dropped 1 base, with 9 bases sitting between them. CDR3 nucleotide sequence: TGCGCCAGCAGCCGAGGGGGTTCCTACAATGAGCAGTTCTTC. As protein: CASSRGGSYNEQFF.

The chain joins TRBV19 to TRBJ2-1; perhaps TRBD1 as D (6 bases). Between the trimmed V and J ends, which lost 6 bases and 6 bases, there was a span of 15 bases. This CDR3 spans 14 amino acids. The V gene's germline CDR1 is LNHDA and CDR2 SQIVND (reference sequence). The CDR3 loop is CASSLGGRINEQFF. The CDR3 nucleotides are TGTGCCAGTAGCCTAGGGGGACGGATCAATGAGCAGTTCTTC.

This clone was picked up a small number of times. The chain couples TRBV5-1 to TRBJ2-6; TRBD1 agrees at 9 bases. CDR3 length: 20 residues. Germline trimming cut 4 bases from V and 0 bases from J; bases unmatched to any gene: 14. The germline CDR1 and CDR2 sequences are SGHRS and YFSETQ. CDR3 amino acids: CASSASTGGMSSSGANVLTF. The DNA of the CDR3 is TGCGCCAGCAGCGCCTCAACAGGGGGCATGTCTAGCTCTGGGGCCAACGTCCTGACTTTC.

This sequence joins TRBV10-3 and TRBJ2-3, with TRBD1 matching 9 bases. The CDR3 length is 15 residues. The germline V gene has CDR1 ENHRY and CDR2 SYGVKD. Trimming cost V 10 bases and J 0 bases; bases outside gene matches: 8. The CDR3 spells CATWAGTGSTDTQYF. CDR3 sequence (DNA): TGTGCCACTTGGGCAGGGACAGGGAGCACAGATACGCAGTATTTT.

For this clone: The germline gene is not matched at one end of the junction; a read error may be the cause. The gene calls are TRBV7-9 and TRBJ1-3, with TRBD1 as a possible D gene (6 bases). The CDR3 totals 19 residues. Germline loops: CDR1 SEHNR, CDR2 FQNEAQ (reference sequence). CDR3 in amino acids: CASSLWGQGPAMAGNTICF. DNA of the CDR3: TGTGCCAGCAGCTTATGGGGACAAGGCCCCGCCATGGCTGGAAACACCATATGTTTT.

J is TRBJ2-3 and V is TRBV27; tentatively, D is TRBD2 (5 bases). CDR1 is MNHEY, CDR2 SMNVEV, per germline (reference sequence). CDR3 size: 12 residues. Trimming pared 5 bases from V and 7 bases from J, leaving 10 bases between. The CDR3, as DNA: TGTGCCAGCAGTCCACTAGGATATACGCAGTATTTT. Translated, it gives CASSPLGYTQYF.

The J gene is TRBJ2-3, the V gene TRBV18, with a tentative D call TRBD1 (6 bases). Germline CDR1 and CDR2: KGHSH and LQKENI. This CDR3 contains 15 residues. Trimming removed 1 base at V and 4 bases at J, with 12 bases between. CDR3 nucleotides: TGTGCCAGCTCACCACGGCGTCCAGGGGCAGATACGCAGTATTTT. It translates to CASSPRRPGADTQYF.

The V gene is TRBV5-6, the J gene TRBJ1-3, with D perhaps matching TRBD1 (5 bases). V gave up 4 bases and J gave up 0 bases, with 14 bases separating them. This CDR3 region has 16 residues. Germline values: CDR1 SGHDT, CDR2 YYEEEE. CDR3 DNA: TGTGCCAGCAGCGCTATCAGGGCGGACTCTGGAAACACCATATATTTT. Its translation: CASSAIRADSGNTIYF.

There are a few counts of this clone. The gene calls are TRBV5-6 and TRBJ2-1, with TRBD2 as a possible D gene (7 bases). This CDR3 comprises 13 residues. The V end lost 7 bases, the J end lost 8 bases, and 16 bases lay between the germline ends. Germline CDR1 and CDR2: SGHDT and YYEEEE. Written as DNA, the CDR3 is TGTGCCAGCCTCCCCAGGGGAGGGCATGAGCAGTTCTTC. Amino acids: CASLPRGGHEQFF.

The chain recombines TRBV5-1 with TRBJ1-5; D remains ambiguous. This CDR3 has 15 residues. V lost 4 bases, J lost 2 bases, and 13 bases lay in between. Germline V gene lookup returns CDR1 SGHRS and CDR2 YFSETQ. The CDR3, as DNA: TGCGCCAGCAGCCTGGATGCTTCGGGCAATCAGCCCCAGCATTTT. Translation gives CASSLDASGNQPQHF.

The chain combines TRBV6-1 with TRBJ2-7, with 10 bases identical to TRBD2. The trim removed 2 bases at V and 4 bases at J, leaving 5 bases unmatched. CDR1 and CDR2 (germline): MNHNS, SASEGT. CDR3 length: 15 amino acids. The CDR3 DNA reads TGTGCCAGCAGTGAATCTCAAGCGGGGGGGTACGAGCAGTACTTC. Translated: CASSESQAGGYEQYF.

This chain links TRBV5-1 with TRBJ2-3, with TRBD1 as a possible D gene (6 bases). V lost 3 bases to trimming and J lost 4 bases, with 18 bases between them. CDR3 length: 16 amino acids. Germline lookup yields CDR1 SGHRS and CDR2 YFSETQ. CDR3 sequence reads: CASSSTVISGADTQYF. CDR3 DNA: TGCGCCAGCAGCTCAACGGTCATCTCAGGGGCAGATACGCAGTATTTT.

This clone was seen more than once but under ten times. The chain is built from TRBV9 and TRBJ2-7, with 11 nucleotides matching TRBD2. Looked up from germline, CDR1 is SGDLS and CDR2 is YYNGEE. Germline trimming cut 1 base from V and 2 bases from J; bases unmatched to any gene: 5. The CDR3 is 16 amino acids. In DNA, the CDR3 is TGTGCCAGCAGCGTAACTGCTAGCGGGGGGCCCTACGAGCAGTACTTC. This codes for CASSVTASGGPYEQYF.

V and J are TRBV19 and TRBJ1-6; 7 nucleotides line up with TRBD1. V trimming: 4 bases; J trimming: 8 bases; junction bases outside the gene matches: 5. Germline V lookup: CDR1 LNHDA, CDR2 SQIVND (reference sequence). This CDR3 comprises 14 residues. CDR3 sequence: CASSTAGTDSPLHF. In nucleotides, the CDR3 is TGTGCCAGTAGTACCGCCGGGACAGATTCACCCCTCCACTTT.

The chain uses TRBV29-1 and TRBJ2-3; D is possibly TRBD2 (5 bases). Germline loops: CDR1 SQVTM, CDR2 ANQGSEA. The CDR3 covers 13 residues. V lost 6 bases to trimming and J lost 2 bases, with 12 bases between them. In DNA, the CDR3 is TGCAGCGTCGGAGGCGTTCCCACAGATACGCAGTATTTT. Translation gives CSVGGVPTDTQYF.

The rearrangement joins TRBV2 to TRBJ2-3; perhaps TRBD2 as D (6 bases). In germline, CDR1 is SNHLY, CDR2 FYNNEI. The CDR3 has 18 amino acids. V was clipped by 3 bases and J by 2 bases, with 21 bases between them. CDR3 region: CASSDWAGGSGHTDTQYF. DNA for the CDR3: TGTGCCAGCAGTGATTGGGCAGGCGGTAGCGGACACACAGATACGCAGTATTTT.